A selection of T cell receptor beta chains follows, all from one sample in a study of T cell responses to AZD1222 COVID-19 vaccine. Profiling relied on immunoSEQ multiplex PCR, and the TCRdb table lists in-frame clones only, not all of them. The data hold fewer than 95,000 clones, with around 89% observed a single time. Sequenced here: peripheral blood, sampled 28 days after the second AZD1222 dose. The receptors were gathered from an adult who received the AZD1222 COVID-19 vaccine. CDR3s include the opening cysteine and the closing phenylalanine or tryptophan. The order of the fields is D gene, J gene, V gene, clone size, CDR3 DNA, CDR3 protein. D genes are given only for firm matches. Only some rows state a clone size, as once, few, many or a class for expanded clones.

NA	TRBJ2-2	TRBV11-3	NA	TGTGCCAGCAGCTTACTTTTTGCCGGGGAGCTGTTTTTT	CASSLLFAGELFF
TRBD2	TRBJ2-3	TRBV7-6	NA	TGTGCCAGCAGTCGGGGGGGGAGCAGGGTCACAGATACGCAGTATTTT	CASSRGGSRVTDTQYF
NA	TRBJ1-5	TRBV27	NA	TGTGCCAGCAGTTTAGGGGGGGCCAATCAGCCCCAGCATTTT	CASSLGGANQPQHF
NA	TRBJ2-7	TRBV7-9	NA	TGTGCCAGCAGCTTAGCAGCAGGGGAGCAGTACTTC	CASSLAAGEQYF
TRBD1	TRBJ1-2	TRBV30	NA	TGTGCCTGGAGTCCACAGGGGCAGGGGCTCACCTTC	CAWSPQGQGLTF
TRBD2	TRBJ2-3	TRBV10-1	NA	TGCGCCAGCAGCCCCTCTAGCGGGGGCGGGCGCACAGATACGCAGTATTTT	CASSPSSGGGRTDTQYF
NA	TRBJ1-1	TRBV19	NA	TGTGCCAGTAGTATAGACCCCAACGTCCCTGGCGCTGAAGCTTTCTTT	CASSIDPNVPGAEAFF
TRBD1	TRBJ2-6	TRBV6-5	NA	TGTGCCAGCAGAGTAGGGGGCAGTGGGGCCAACGTCCTGACTTTC	CASRVGGSGANVLTF
NA	TRBJ1-2	TRBV5-6	NA	TGTGCCAGCAGCTACTGGACGGCCACCTATGGCTACACCTTC	CASSYWTATYGYTF
NA	TRBJ1-6	TRBV6-2/TRBV6-3	NA	TGTGCCAGCAGTTCTATGGGGAATTCACCCCTCCACTTT	CASSSMGNSPLHF
NA	TRBJ1-2	TRBV6-4	NA	TGTGCCAGCAGTGGGGGTCATGGCCCCTATGGCTACACCTTC	CASSGGHGPYGYTF
NA	TRBJ2-6	TRBV30	NA	TGTGCCTGGAGCCGCTACAGGGAACAATTCTCTGGGGCCAACGTCCTGACTTTC	CAWSRYREQFSGANVLTF
NA	TRBJ1-1	TRBV12-3/TRBV12-4	NA	TGTGCCAGCAGTTTTATGGGTTACACTGAAGCTTTCTTT	CASSFMGYTEAFF
NA	TRBJ1-3	TRBV18	NA	TGTGCCAGCTCACCACCGAGTCGGAACACCATATATTTT	CASSPPSRNTIYF
TRBD1	TRBJ1-3	TRBV3-1/TRBV3-2	NA	TGTGCCAGCAGCGGACCCGGGACAGGGACTTCTGGAAACACCATATATTTT	CASSGPGTGTSGNTIYF
NA	TRBJ1-1	TRBV19	NA	TGTGCCAGTAACACACCGAACACTGAAGCTTTCTTT	CASNTPNTEAFF
TRBD1	TRBJ1-4	TRBV3-1/TRBV3-2	once	TGTGCCAGCAGCCCATGGACAGGGGGGAATGAAAAACTGTTTTTT	CASSPWTGGNEKLFF
NA	TRBJ1-1	TRBV19	NA	TGTGCCAGTAGTTCCGGGCGTTTCGGAACTGAAGCTTTCTTT	CASSSGRFGTEAFF
NA	TRBJ1-6	TRBV7-2	NA	TGTGCCAGCAGCTCCAGGGGATCGGGTGGTTCACCCCTCCACTTT	CASSSRGSGGSPLHF
NA	TRBJ2-7	TRBV7-6	once	TGTGCCAGCAGTCCTGACGGGACCTCGAGCTCCTACGAGCAGTACTTC	CASSPDGTSSSYEQYF
TRBD1	TRBJ2-7	TRBV5-4	few	TGTGCCAGCAGCTGGGGGCCGACAGGGGTTAGCGAGCAGTACTTC	CASSWGPTGVSEQYF
TRBD1	TRBJ1-1	TRBV6-2/TRBV6-3	few	TGTGCCAGCAGTTACAGAACCGTTGGGACAGTTGGGGGCCCTCAGGCTTTCTTT	CASSYRTVGTVGGPQAFF
NA	TRBJ2-7	TRBV19	NA	TGTGCCAGTAGTATCCGGCGAGGTGGTTACGAGCAGTACTTC	CASSIRRGGYEQYF
TRBD1	TRBJ1-2	TRBV6-4	NA	TGTGCCAGCAGTGACTCGACAGGGGTCGCCTATGGCTACACCTTC	CASSDSTGVAYGYTF
NA	TRBJ2-3	TRBV14	NA	TGTGCCAGCAGCCAAGCCCCCAGACCTAGCACAGATACGCAGTATTTT	CASSQAPRPSTDTQYF